This T cell receptor (beta chain) was recovered during a study of T cell responses to AZD1222 COVID-19 vaccine. V lost 1 base, J lost 0 bases, and 4 bases lay in between. The V gene's germline CDR1 is LGHDT and CDR2 YNNKEL (reference sequence). The CDR3 loop spans 14 amino acids. Profiling relied on immunoSEQ multiplex PCR, and the TCRdb table lists in-frame clones only, not all of them. The profile shows 80,000 or so clones, approximately 85% of them singletons. Here the sequenced sample was peripheral blood, taken 28 days after the second AZD1222 dose. The sequence was obtained from an adult who received the AZD1222 COVID-19 vaccine. This sequence joins TRBV3-1 (or the pseudogene TRBV3-2) and TRBJ1-5, with D uncertain. CDR3 loop: CASSQGYSNQPQHF. The CDR3 DNA sequence: TGTGCCAGCAGCCAAGGATATAGCAATCAGCCCCAGCATTTT.